The clone carrying this TCR beta chain came up a few times. Grouping used clinical history reported by participants in a survey and questionnaire. These data originate in a study of blood T cell repertoires in COVID-19. Study information: The United States, Italy and Spain provided the acute and convalescent COVID-19 samples. Sources were T cells, B-cell-depleted T cells, or PBMCs; the material itself was cDNA or gDNA.

Trimming took 4 bases from V and 1 from J; bases not matched to a gene: 12. The germline V gene encodes CDR1 SGHRS and CDR2 YFSETQ. The CDR3 runs 19 residues. In the authors' methods: Reference gene primer amplification gave nucleated cell count estimates. Clones were sequenced by immunoSEQ multiplex PCR, and TCRdb holds only the in-frame ones, with some missing. That table is the source of V, J and clone size, and D and trimming were worked out from the DNA. The sample holds some 180,000 clones, 79% seen once. This TCR derives from a woman aged 70 to 79 in a cohort exposed to, infected with or recovered from COVID-19 (not recorded which). The gene calls are TRBV5-1 and TRBJ2-3; 13 positions agree with TRBD2. Sequencing input: PBMCs or T cells enriched from blood (not recorded which). CDR3 coding DNA: TGCGCCAGCAGCGTTAGAGGGACTAGCGGGGAGATCGGCACAGATACGCAGTATTTT. This gives the protein CASSVRGTSGEIGTDTQYF.